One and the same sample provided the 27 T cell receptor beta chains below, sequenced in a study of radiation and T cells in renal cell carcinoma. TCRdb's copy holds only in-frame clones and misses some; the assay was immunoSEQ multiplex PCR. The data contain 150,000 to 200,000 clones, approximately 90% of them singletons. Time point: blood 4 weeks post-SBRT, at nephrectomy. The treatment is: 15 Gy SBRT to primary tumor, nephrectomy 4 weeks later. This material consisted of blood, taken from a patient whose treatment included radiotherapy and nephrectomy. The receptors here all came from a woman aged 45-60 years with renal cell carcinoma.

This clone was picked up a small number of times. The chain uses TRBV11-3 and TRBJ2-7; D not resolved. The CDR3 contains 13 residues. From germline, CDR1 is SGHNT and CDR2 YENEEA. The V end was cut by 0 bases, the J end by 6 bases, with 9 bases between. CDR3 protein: CASSLDTQSEQYF. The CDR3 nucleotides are TGTGCCAGCAGCTTAGATACCCAATCCGAGCAGTACTTC.

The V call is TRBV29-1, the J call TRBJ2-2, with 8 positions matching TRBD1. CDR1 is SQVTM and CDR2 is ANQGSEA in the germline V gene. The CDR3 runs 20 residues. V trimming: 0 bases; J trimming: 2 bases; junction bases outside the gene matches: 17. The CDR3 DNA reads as TGCAGCGTTGAAGATGGTAACCCTTATACCGGGACAGGTAACACCGGGGAGCTGTTTTTT. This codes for CSVEDGNPYTGTGNTGELFF.

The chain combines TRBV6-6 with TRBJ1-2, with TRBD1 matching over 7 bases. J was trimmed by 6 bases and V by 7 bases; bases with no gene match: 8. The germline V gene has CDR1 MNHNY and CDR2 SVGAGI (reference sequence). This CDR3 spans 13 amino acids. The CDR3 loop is CASTGQVSNGYTF. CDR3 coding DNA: TGTGCCAGCACAGGACAGGTATCCAATGGCTACACCTTC.

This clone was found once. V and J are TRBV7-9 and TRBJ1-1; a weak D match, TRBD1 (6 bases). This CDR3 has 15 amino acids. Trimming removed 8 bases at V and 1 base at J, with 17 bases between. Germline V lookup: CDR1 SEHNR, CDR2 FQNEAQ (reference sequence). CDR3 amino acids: CASPPGTGQNTEAFF. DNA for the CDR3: TGTGCCAGCCCACCCGGGACGGGACAGAACACTGAAGCTTTCTTT. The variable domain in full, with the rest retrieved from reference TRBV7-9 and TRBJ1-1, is DTGVSQNPRHKITKRGQNVTFRCDPISEHNRLYWYRQTLGQGPEFLTYFQNEAQLEKSRLLSDRFSAERPKGSFSTLEIQRTEQGDSAMYLCASPPGTGQNTEAFFGQGTRLTVV.

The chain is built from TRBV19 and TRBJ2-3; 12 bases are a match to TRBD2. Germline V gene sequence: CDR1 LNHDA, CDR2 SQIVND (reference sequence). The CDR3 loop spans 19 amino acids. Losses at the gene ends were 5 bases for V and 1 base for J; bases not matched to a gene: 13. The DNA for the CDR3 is TGTGCCAGTAGTCCGGGGGGACTGCGACTAGCGGGGGGCACAGATACGCAGTATTTT. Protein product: CASSPGGLRLAGGTDTQYF.

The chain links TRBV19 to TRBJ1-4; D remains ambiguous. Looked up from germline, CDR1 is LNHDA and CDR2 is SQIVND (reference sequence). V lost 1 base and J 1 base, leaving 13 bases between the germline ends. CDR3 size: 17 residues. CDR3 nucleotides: TGTGCCAGTAGTATAGTAGGAGTCTCCGTAACTAATGAAAAACTGTTTTTT. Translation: CASSIVGVSVTNEKLFF. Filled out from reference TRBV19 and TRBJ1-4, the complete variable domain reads DGGITQSPKYLFRKEGQNVTLSCEQNLNHDAMYWYRQDPGQGLRLIYYSQIVNDFQKGDIAEGYSVSREKKESFPLTVTSAQKNPTAFYLCASSIVGVSVTNEKLFFGSGTQLSVL.

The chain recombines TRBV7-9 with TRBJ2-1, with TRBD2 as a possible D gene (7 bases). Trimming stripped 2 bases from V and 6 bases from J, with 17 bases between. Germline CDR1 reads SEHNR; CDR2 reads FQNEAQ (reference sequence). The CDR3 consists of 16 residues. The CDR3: CASSLSGGGGGNEQFF. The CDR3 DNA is TGTGCCAGCAGCTTATCAGGCGGGGGCGGCGGCAATGAGCAGTTCTTC.

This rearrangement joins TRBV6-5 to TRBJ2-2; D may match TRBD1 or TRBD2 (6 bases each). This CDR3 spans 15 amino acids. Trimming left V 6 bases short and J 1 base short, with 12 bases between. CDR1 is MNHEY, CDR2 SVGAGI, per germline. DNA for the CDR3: TGTGCCAGCAGGGGAAGGGGGGAGAACACCGGGGAGCTGTTTTTT. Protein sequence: CASRGRGENTGELFF.

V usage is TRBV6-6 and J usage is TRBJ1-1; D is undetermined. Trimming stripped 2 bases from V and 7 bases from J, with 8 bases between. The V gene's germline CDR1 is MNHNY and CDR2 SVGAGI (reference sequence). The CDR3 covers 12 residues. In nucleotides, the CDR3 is TGTGCCAGCAGTTACCCCGGTAATGAAGCTTTCTTT. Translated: CASSYPGNEAFF.

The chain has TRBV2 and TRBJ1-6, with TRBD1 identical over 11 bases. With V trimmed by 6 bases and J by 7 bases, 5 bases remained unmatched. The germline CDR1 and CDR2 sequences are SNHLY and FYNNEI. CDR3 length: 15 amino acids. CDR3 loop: CASRTDRGPNSPLHF. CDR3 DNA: TGTGCCAGCAGGACGGACAGGGGGCCAAATTCACCCCTCCACTTT.

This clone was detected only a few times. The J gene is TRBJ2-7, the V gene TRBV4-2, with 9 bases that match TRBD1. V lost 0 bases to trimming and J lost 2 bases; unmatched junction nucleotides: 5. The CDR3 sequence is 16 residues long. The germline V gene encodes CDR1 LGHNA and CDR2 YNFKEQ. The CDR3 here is CASSQDRTGDPYEQYF. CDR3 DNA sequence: TGTGCCAGCAGCCAAGATAGGACAGGGGATCCCTACGAGCAGTACTTC.

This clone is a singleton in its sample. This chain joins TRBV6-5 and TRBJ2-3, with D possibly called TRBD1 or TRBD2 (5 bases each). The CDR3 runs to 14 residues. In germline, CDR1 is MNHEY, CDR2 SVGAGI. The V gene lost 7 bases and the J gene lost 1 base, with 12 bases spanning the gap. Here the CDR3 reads CASKPRDGTDTQYF. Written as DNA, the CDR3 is TGTGCCAGCAAACCCCGGGACGGCACAGATACGCAGTATTTT.

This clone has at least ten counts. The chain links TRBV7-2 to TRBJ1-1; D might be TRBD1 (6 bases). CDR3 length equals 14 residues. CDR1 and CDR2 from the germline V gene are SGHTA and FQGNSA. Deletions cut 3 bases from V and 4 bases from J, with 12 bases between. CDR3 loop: CASSLGRGSTEAFF. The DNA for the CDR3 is TGTGCCAGCAGCTTGGGCAGGGGAAGCACTGAAGCTTTCTTT.

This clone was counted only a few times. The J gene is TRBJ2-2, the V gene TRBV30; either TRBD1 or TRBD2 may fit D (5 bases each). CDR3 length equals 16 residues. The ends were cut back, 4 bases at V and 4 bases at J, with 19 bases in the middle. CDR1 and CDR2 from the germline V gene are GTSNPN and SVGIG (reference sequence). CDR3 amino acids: CAWKGGPGPGTGELFF. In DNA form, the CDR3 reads TGTGCCTGGAAAGGTGGTCCGGGGCCGGGCACCGGGGAGCTGTTTTTT. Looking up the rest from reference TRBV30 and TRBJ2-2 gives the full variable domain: SQTIHQWPATLVQPVGSPLSLECTVEGTSNPNLYWYRQAAGRGLQLLFYSVGIGQISSEVPQNLSASRPQDRQFILSSKKLLLSDSGFYLCAWKGGPGPGTGELFFGEGSRLTVL.

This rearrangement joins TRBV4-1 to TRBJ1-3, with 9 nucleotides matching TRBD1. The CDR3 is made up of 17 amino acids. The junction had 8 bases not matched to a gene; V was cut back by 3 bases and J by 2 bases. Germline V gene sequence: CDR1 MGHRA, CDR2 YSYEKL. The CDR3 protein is CASSQLPQGAAGNTIYF. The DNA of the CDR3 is TGCGCCAGCAGCCAGTTACCACAGGGGGCGGCTGGAAACACCATATATTTT.

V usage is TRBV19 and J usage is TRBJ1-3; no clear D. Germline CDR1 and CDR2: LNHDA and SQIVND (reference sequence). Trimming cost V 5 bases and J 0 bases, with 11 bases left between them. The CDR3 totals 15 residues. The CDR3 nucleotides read TGTGCCAGTAGTGCAGGACGGAACTCTGGAAACACCATATATTTT. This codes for CASSAGRNSGNTIYF.

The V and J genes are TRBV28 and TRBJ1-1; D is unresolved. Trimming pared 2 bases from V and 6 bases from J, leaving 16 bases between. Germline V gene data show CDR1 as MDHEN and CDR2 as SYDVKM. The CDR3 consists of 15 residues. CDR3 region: CASSLTLGGGAEAFF. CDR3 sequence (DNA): TGTGCCAGCAGTTTAACCCTGGGCGGCGGCGCTGAAGCTTTCTTT.

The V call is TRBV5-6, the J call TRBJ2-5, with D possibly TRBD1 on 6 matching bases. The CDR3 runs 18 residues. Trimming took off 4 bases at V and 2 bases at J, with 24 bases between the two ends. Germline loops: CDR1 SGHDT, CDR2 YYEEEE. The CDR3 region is CASSPSNGQYTSQETQYF. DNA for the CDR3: TGTGCCAGCAGCCCCTCCAATGGACAGTATACCTCTCAAGAGACCCAGTACTTC.

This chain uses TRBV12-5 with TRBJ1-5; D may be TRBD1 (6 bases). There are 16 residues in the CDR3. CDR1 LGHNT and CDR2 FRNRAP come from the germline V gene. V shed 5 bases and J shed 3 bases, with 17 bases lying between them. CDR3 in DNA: TGTGCTAGTGGTGGCCGGGACACAAACTTCAATCAGCCCCAGCATTTT. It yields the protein CASGGRDTNFNQPQHF.

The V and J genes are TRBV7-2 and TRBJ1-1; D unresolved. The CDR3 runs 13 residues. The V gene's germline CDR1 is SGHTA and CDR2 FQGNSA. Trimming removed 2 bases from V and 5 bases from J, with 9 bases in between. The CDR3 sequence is CASSLFDVTEAFF. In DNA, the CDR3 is TGTGCCAGCAGCTTATTCGATGTGACTGAAGCTTTCTTT.

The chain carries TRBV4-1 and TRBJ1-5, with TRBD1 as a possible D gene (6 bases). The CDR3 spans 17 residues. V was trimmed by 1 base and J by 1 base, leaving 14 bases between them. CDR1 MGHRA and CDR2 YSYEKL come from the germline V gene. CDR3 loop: CASSQGGGLGSNQPQHF. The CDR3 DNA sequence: TGCGCCAGCAGCCAAGGGGGGGGCCTAGGAAGCAATCAGCCCCAGCATTTT.

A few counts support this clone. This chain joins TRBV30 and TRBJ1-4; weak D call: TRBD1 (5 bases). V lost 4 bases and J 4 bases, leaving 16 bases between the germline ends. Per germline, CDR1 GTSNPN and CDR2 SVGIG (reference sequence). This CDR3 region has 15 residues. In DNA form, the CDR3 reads TGTGCCTGGACTCAGTCCGGGGCAGTTAATGAAAAACTGTTTTTT. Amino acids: CAWTQSGAVNEKLFF.

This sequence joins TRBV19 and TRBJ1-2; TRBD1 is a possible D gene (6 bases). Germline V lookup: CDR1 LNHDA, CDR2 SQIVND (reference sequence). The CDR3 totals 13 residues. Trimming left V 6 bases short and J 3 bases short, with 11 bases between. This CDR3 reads CASRPTGDYGYTF. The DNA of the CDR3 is TGTGCCAGTAGGCCGACAGGAGACTATGGCTACACCTTC.

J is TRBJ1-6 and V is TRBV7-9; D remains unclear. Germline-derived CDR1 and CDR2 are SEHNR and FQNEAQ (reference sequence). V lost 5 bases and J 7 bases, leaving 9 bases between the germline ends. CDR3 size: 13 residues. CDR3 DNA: TGTGCCAGCAGCCCAGAGGACAATTCACCCCTCCACTTT. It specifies CASSPEDNSPLHF. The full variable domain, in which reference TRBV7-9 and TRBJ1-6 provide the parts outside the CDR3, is DTGVSQNPRHKITKRGQNVTFRCDPISEHNRLYWYRQTLGQGPEFLTYFQNEAQLEKSRLLSDRFSAERPKGSFSTLEIQRTEQGDSAMYLCASSPEDNSPLHFGNGTRLTVT.

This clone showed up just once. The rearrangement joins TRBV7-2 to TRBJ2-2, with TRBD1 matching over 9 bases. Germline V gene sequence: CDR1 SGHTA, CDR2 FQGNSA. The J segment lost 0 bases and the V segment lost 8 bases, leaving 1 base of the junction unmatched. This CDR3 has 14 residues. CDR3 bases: TGTGCCAGCGGACAGGGGTCGAACACCGGGGAGCTGTTTTTT. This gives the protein CASGQGSNTGELFF.

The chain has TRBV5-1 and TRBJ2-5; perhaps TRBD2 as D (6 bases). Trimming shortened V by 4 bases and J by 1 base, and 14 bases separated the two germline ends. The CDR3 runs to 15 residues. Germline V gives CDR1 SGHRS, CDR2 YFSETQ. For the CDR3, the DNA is TGCGCCAGCAGCCCCCGCGTAGCGGCCCAAGAGACCCAGTACTTC. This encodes CASSPRVAAQETQYF. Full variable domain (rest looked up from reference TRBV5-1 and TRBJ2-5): KAGVTQTPRYLIKTRGQQVTLSCSPISGHRSVSWYQQTPGQGLQFLFEYFSETQRNKGNFPGRFSGRQFSNSRSEMNVSTLELGDSALYLCASSPRVAAQETQYFGPGTRLLVL.

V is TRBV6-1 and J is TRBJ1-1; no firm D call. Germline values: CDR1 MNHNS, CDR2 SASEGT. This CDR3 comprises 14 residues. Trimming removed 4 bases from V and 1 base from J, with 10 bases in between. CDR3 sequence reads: CASSAVQENTEAFF. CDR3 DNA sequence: TGTGCCAGCAGTGCAGTCCAGGAGAACACTGAAGCTTTCTTT.